This is a list of T cell receptor beta chains from one sample in a study of technical replicates of blood from several donors. TCRdb's table, derived via immunoSEQ multiplex PCR, lists solely in-frame clones and lacks some. The sample lists some 17,000 clones; around nine tenths were seen once. The specimen sequenced was PBMCs. These receptors were taken from a human donor in good health. Both conserved end residues are trimmed from each CDR3. A D gene is named only where the DNA matches it firmly.

J gene | V gene | D gene | CDR3 protein
TRBJ1-3 | TRBV7-8 | - | ASSSGDSGNTIY
TRBJ2-5 | TRBV30 | - | AWSPFETQY
TRBJ2-7 | TRBV29-1 | TRBD2 | SVETSGDYEQY
TRBJ2-1 | TRBV4-1 | TRBD2 | ASSHPGLAGGPDRDEQF
TRBJ1-1 | TRBV6-1 | - | ASTEGGVVVPEAF
TRBJ2-5 | TRBV29-1 | - | SAYTTGSWETQY
TRBJ2-3 | TRBV9 | - | ASSVAFAGAGDTQY
TRBJ2-1 | TRBV6-6 | TRBD2 | ASSSTSGGYNEQF
TRBJ2-5 | TRBV29-1 | - | SAITTDQETQY
TRBJ1-1 | TRBV7-9 | TRBD1 | ASSPGTGYTEAF
TRBJ1-1 | TRBV5-1 | TRBD1 | ASSWWTGVDTEAF
TRBJ2-7 | TRBV13 | TRBD2 | ASSFTSGSRGEQY
TRBJ2-5 | TRBV28 | TRBD1 | ASSPPGQGARETQY
TRBJ1-1 | TRBV19 | - | ASSMILRRGHTEAF
TRBJ2-3 | TRBV10-3 | - | AISGDPEAADTQY
TRBJ1-1 | TRBV19 | - | ASSIGPRWTEAF
TRBJ2-7 | TRBV4-1 | - | ASSQDTGNEQY
TRBJ2-7 | TRBV5-1 | - | ASSTGGNPYEQY
TRBJ1-5 | TRBV7-9 | - | ASSLKGEEPQH
TRBJ1-1 | TRBV29-1 | - | SVDREAF
TRBJ2-1 | TRBV27 | TRBD2 | ASSPASGSYNEQF
TRBJ2-1 | TRBV27 | TRBD2 | ASSVRLAGGEQF
TRBJ2-6 | TRBV18 | TRBD1 | ASSPPGTGNSGANVLT
TRBJ2-7 | TRBV7-8 | TRBD2 | ASSLVASGKFYEQY
TRBJ1-2 | TRBV19 | - | ASSDRLWDYGYT
TRBJ1-2 | TRBV18 | TRBD1 | ASSEGASRGYT
TRBJ1-3 | TRBV30 | TRBD1 | AWKNRGQRTGNTIY
TRBJ2-2 | TRBV11-2 | TRBD1 | ASSLEVNSRGRTNTGELF
TRBJ2-4 | TRBV19 | TRBD2 | ASKRFGGEGNIQY
TRBJ2-3 | TRBV27 | TRBD2 | ASSLSGTITDTQY
TRBJ2-3 | TRBV19 | TRBD2 | ASSIPVAGVTDTQY
TRBJ2-2 | TRBV10-2 | TRBD2 | AATSGTNTGELF
TRBJ2-7 | TRBV28 | - | ASSRTRMISYEQY
TRBJ2-7 | TRBV2 | TRBD2 | ASSEAAGGPYEQY
TRBJ2-7 | TRBV10-2 | - | ATAPGLGAYEQY
TRBJ2-1 | TRBV11-3 | TRBD2 | ASSQGTSGHNEQF
TRBJ1-1 | TRBV7-8 | - | ASSLVEGINTEAF
TRBJ2-7 | TRBV19 | TRBD2 | ASSIRLLTSGISYEQY
TRBJ2-4 | TRBV19 | TRBD1 | ASSIGFWTGGNIQY
TRBJ2-3 | TRBV19 | TRBD2 | ASSIPGRAPDTQY
TRBJ1-1 | TRBV30 | - | AWIPPMNTEAF
TRBJ2-5 | TRBV27 | TRBD1 | ASSLSTITGGEGTQY
TRBJ2-3 | TRBV27 | TRBD2 | ASSLGGRGRTSGPLYTQY
TRBJ2-5 | TRBV5-1 | - | ASRDSSWETQY
TRBJ1-3 | TRBV19 | - | ASSETYSGNTIY
TRBJ2-7 | TRBV5-4 | - | ASSWGTGSSYEQY
TRBJ2-2 | TRBV29-1 | - | SGDTSGTGELF
TRBJ2-2 | TRBV12-5 | - | ASGLVLAGNTGELF
TRBJ1-1 | TRBV19 | - | ASSSERTENTEAF
TRBJ2-3 | TRBV6-5 | TRBD2 | ASKLAGGSDTQY